One and the same sample provided the 21 T cell receptor beta chains below, sequenced in a study of identical twins. Each CDR3 protein is one row after TCRdb ran MiXCR on the 5' RACE reads. The sample has roughly 710,000 distinct CDR3 sequences, roughly 6% seen once; the top ten hold under 2%. Source material: naive T cells sorted from blood. The source of these receptors is a man between 18 and 29 years old in good health.

This clonotype was counted at least ten times. In nucleotides, the CDR3 is TGTGCCAGCAGCGTAACCGGGGGAACCACAGATACGCAGTATTTT. It is translated as CASSVTGGTTDTQYF. V is TRBV9 and J is TRBJ2-3, with D maybe TRBD2 (6 bases). In germline, CDR1 is SGDLS, CDR2 YYNGEE. Trimming shortened V by 1 base and J by 2 bases, and 11 bases separated the two germline ends. This CDR3 contains 15 residues.

This clonotype was seen at least ten times. V gene TRBV12-3 or TRBV12-4 combines with J gene TRBJ1-5; D not certain. CDR3 length: 13 residues. V lost 6 bases and J 7 bases, leaving 13 bases between the germline ends. The chain's CDR3 is CASSINLLQPQHF. The CDR3 DNA is TGTGCCAGCAGCATAAACCTCTTGCAGCCCCAGCATTTT.

This clonotype has at least ten counts. CDR3 nucleotides: TGCAGTGCTAGTGGATTAGAGGTTTGGGGCGAGGAAAAACTGTTTTTT. Protein product: CSASGLEVWGEEKLFF. This rearrangement joins TRBV20-1 to TRBJ1-4; D perhaps matches TRBD1 (5 bases). The CDR3 has 16 amino acids. Per germline, CDR1 DFQATT and CDR2 SNEGSKA (reference sequence). Trimming shortened V by 3 bases and J by 8 bases, and 22 bases separated the two germline ends.

This chain connects TRBV11-1 to TRBJ2-2; D tentatively fits TRBD1 or TRBD2 (5 bases each). CDR3 length: 19 amino acids. Trimming took off 3 bases at V and 2 bases at J, with 22 bases between the two ends. From germline, CDR1 is SGHAT and CDR2 FQDESV (reference sequence). The CDR3 spells CASSFLIGAGDGNTGELFF. CDR3 coding DNA: TGTGCCAGCAGCTTTCTGATCGGGGCAGGAGACGGAAACACCGGGGAGCTGTTTTTT.

This clonotype was observed a few times. The V call is TRBV7-8, the J call TRBJ2-7; 9 bases agree with TRBD2. Looked up from germline, CDR1 is SGHVS and CDR2 is FQNEAQ. CDR3 size: 16 residues. Losses at the gene ends were 3 bases for V and 6 bases for J; bases not matched to a gene: 12. The CDR3, as DNA: TGTGCCAGCAGCTTTTCGGTGGGCCTAGCGGGATCCGAGCAGTACGTC. Translating it yields CASSFSVGLAGSEQYV.

This clonotype has only a few counts. This sequence joins TRBV7-2 and TRBJ2-7; TRBD2 matches at 13 bases. The V segment lost 6 bases and the J segment 5 bases; nucleotides outside the gene matches: 10. This CDR3 region has 16 residues. Per the germline V gene, CDR1 is SGHTA and CDR2 is FQGNSA. The CDR3 region is CASSRGLAGISHEQYF. The CDR3 bases are TGTGCCAGCAGTCGGGGACTAGCGGGAATTAGCCACGAGCAGTACTTC.

This clonotype has ten or more counts. V is TRBV10-3 and J is TRBJ1-4; D may be TRBD1 (6 bases). The CDR3 loop spans 14 amino acids. V lost 2 bases to trimming and J lost 8 bases, with 12 bases between them. CDR1 is ENHRY, CDR2 SYGVKD, per germline. The DNA for the CDR3 is TGTGCCATCAGTGAGACAGGGTCGGACGAAAAACTGTTTTTT. Protein product: CAISETGSDEKLFF.

V is TRBV20-1 and J is TRBJ2-7, with 7 positions matching TRBD2. Germline trimming cut 6 bases from V and 6 bases from J; bases unmatched to any gene: 11. The germline gives CDR1 DFQATT, CDR2 SNEGSKA (reference sequence). CDR3 length equals 13 residues. DNA for the CDR3: TGCAGTGCCCGACCCGATGGCGGGAGCGAGCAGTACGTC. Encoded protein: CSARPDGGSEQYV.

This clonotype was seen a handful of times. This chain uses TRBV9 with TRBJ2-6; no clear D gene. The germline V and J ends were trimmed by 1 base and 4 bases, with 6 bases remaining between them. CDR1 SGDLS and CDR2 YYNGEE come from the germline V gene. This CDR3 is built from 14 residues. The CDR3, as DNA: TGTGCCAGCAGCGTACAAAACGGGGCCAACGTCCTGACTTTC. Translating gives CASSVQNGANVLTF.

This clonotype was recorded at least ten times. The rearrangement joins TRBV12-3 or TRBV12-4 to TRBJ2-3; 14 nucleotides align to TRBD2. The CDR3 loop spans 20 amino acids. The V gene end was trimmed by 0 bases and the J gene end by 4 bases; junction bases not matched to a gene: 12. The DNA of the CDR3 is TGTGCCAGCAGTTTAGCGGGCAAGGGACTAGCGGGAGTGGGAGCAGATACGCAGTATTTT. Its protein product is CASSLAGKGLAGVGADTQYF.

This chain joins TRBV18 and TRBJ2-3, with TRBD1 matching 7 bases. Germline-derived CDR1 and CDR2 are KGHSH and LQKENI. The J segment lost 5 bases and the V segment lost 2 bases, leaving 10 bases of the junction unmatched. The CDR3 runs 16 residues. Here the CDR3 reads CASSPGALGQRDTQYF. The CDR3 nucleotides read TGTGCCAGCTCACCAGGGGCCCTGGGACAGCGAGATACGCAGTATTTT.

This clonotype has a count of ten or more. CDR3 sequence (DNA): TGTGCCACCAGCAGAGTATTTCAGGTGAACACTGAAGCTTTCTTT. Translating gives CATSRVFQVNTEAFF. The chain couples TRBV15 to TRBJ1-1; D uncertain. Germline CDR1 and CDR2: LNHNV and YYDKDF (reference sequence). CDR3 size: 15 residues. V was cut by 1 base and J by 0 bases, with 9 bases left in between. Together with reference TRBV15 and TRBJ1-1, the CDR3 gives the full variable domain: DAMVIQNPRYQVTQFGKPVTLSCSQTLNHNVMYWYQQKSSQAPKLLFHYYDKDFNNEADTPDNFQSRRPNTSFCFLDIRSPGLGDTAMYLCATSRVFQVNTEAFFGQGTRLTVV.

This clonotype was counted many times. The chain has TRBV15 and TRBJ2-5; 11 bases fit TRBD1. The J segment lost 4 bases and the V segment lost 3 bases, leaving 7 bases of the junction unmatched. Germline V gene data show CDR1 as LNHNV and CDR2 as YYDKDF (reference sequence). The CDR3 consists of 16 residues. CDR3 sequence: CATSRAGTGGGETQYF. CDR3 DNA: TGTGCCACCAGCAGGGCTGGGACAGGGGGGGGAGAGACCCAGTACTTC.

This clonotype was counted ten times or more. The rearrangement links TRBV10-3 to TRBJ2-5; the D is unclear. With 4 bases removed from V and 5 bases from J, the gap between germline ends came to 11 bases. Germline CDR1 ENHRY, CDR2 SYGVKD. This CDR3 region has 13 residues. CDR3 in DNA: TGTGCCATCAGTGGGAGTACGTTGGAGACCCAGTACTTC. This encodes CAISGSTLETQYF.

A few counts support this clonotype. This chain uses TRBV30 with TRBJ2-2; TRBD1 matches at 12 bases. V was pared by 4 bases and J by 6 bases, with 6 bases of the junction left unmatched. The germline V gene has CDR1 GTSNPN and CDR2 SVGIG (reference sequence). The CDR3 sequence is 15 residues long. The CDR3 coding sequence is TGTGCCTGGATGAGGGACAGGGGGCGCGCCGGGGAGCTGTTTTTT. It codes for CAWMRDRGRAGELFF.

This clonotype was detected many times. V and J are TRBV5-1 and TRBJ2-4; D gene uncertain. The CDR3 spans 13 residues. V was trimmed by 0 bases and J by 9 bases, leaving 10 bases between them. Per the germline V gene, CDR1 is SGHRS and CDR2 is YFSETQ. Here the CDR3 DNA reads TGCGCCAGCAGCTTGGCCAGGTTTGGCATTCAGTACTTC. It codes for CASSLARFGIQYF.

This clonotype was counted many times. V and J are TRBV5-1 and TRBJ2-2; the D is unclear. The CDR3 totals 15 residues. V shed 1 base and J shed 0 bases, with 7 bases lying between them. Germline V gene data show CDR1 as SGHRS and CDR2 as YFSETQ. The CDR3 bases are TGCGCCAGCAGCTTGACGGCCTCGAACACCGGGGAGCTGTTTTTT. Encoded protein: CASSLTASNTGELFF.

The table lists this clonotype with a few counts. The rearrangement joins TRBV5-1 to TRBJ2-5; D is undetermined. Germline assignment: CDR1 SGHRS and CDR2 YFSETQ. This CDR3 is built from 15 residues. Trimming removed 2 bases at V and 5 bases at J, with 16 bases between. CDR3 sequence: CASSFWVGLDETQYF. The CDR3 DNA reads TGCGCCAGCAGCTTTTGGGTAGGGCTTGACGAGACCCAGTACTTC.

This clonotype was seen ten or more times. V and J are TRBV9 and TRBJ2-1; D tentatively reads TRBD1 or TRBD2 (5 bases each). The V and J ends lost 5 bases and 5 bases respectively, with 14 bases between them. This CDR3 has 14 amino acids. Germline V gives CDR1 SGDLS, CDR2 YYNGEE. The CDR3 is CASRTPGPNNEQFF. CDR3 DNA: TGTGCCAGCAGGACACCGGGACCTAACAATGAGCAGTTCTTC.

The rearrangement joins TRBV20-1 to TRBJ2-3; D unresolved. Germline V gene lookup returns CDR1 DFQATT and CDR2 SNEGSKA (reference sequence). Trimming shortened V by 0 bases and J by 0 bases, and 10 bases separated the two germline ends. The CDR3 spans 15 residues. The CDR3 loop is CSARDHRVSTDTQYF. CDR3 DNA: TGCAGTGCTAGAGATCATCGGGTTAGCACAGATACGCAGTATTTT.

This clonotype came up many times. The chain uses TRBV11-2 and TRBJ2-7, with D hard to call. V was trimmed by 1 base and J by 7 bases, leaving 11 bases between them. The CDR3 runs 13 residues. Germline values: CDR1 SGHAT, CDR2 FQNNGV. The CDR3 reads CASSLGLAGEQYV. The CDR3 DNA sequence: TGTGCCAGCAGCTTAGGTTTGGCCGGGGAGCAGTACGTC.